The 7 T cell receptor beta chains reported below all come from one sample, sequenced in a study of CD8 T cells in ankylosing spondylitis. Their recognized antigens are unknown. Regarding the study as a whole: Ankylosing spondylitis blood appeared to be characterized by a TCR beta motif of eight highly homologous variants.

TCRdb reprocessed the 5' RACE reads with MiXCR, giving one entry per CDR3 protein. The table has a few hundred thousand distinct CDR3 sequences, approximately 8.2% seen once. The specimen sequenced was blood, either unsorted or a sorted T cell fraction (not recorded which). The receptors derive from a male donor with ankylosing spondylitis.

The chain uses TRBV23-1 and TRBJ2-7, with D possibly being TRBD1 (5 bases). TRBV23-1 is marked as an open reading frame, function uncertain. The CDR3 runs 16 residues. Trimming removed 6 bases from V and 0 bases from J, with 18 bases in between. The CDR3 loop is CASSGLGRGSSYEQYF. CDR3 bases: TGCGCCAGCAGCGGGCTAGGAAGGGGTAGCTCCTACGAGCAGTACTTC.

This clonotype was recorded at least ten times. V gene TRBV20-1 combines with J gene TRBJ2-1, with D tentatively TRBD1 or TRBD2 (5 bases each). The germline V gene encodes CDR1 DFQATT and CDR2 SNEGSKA (reference sequence). Trimming removed 2 bases at V and 3 bases at J, with 14 bases between. The CDR3 runs 15 residues. The CDR3 DNA reads TGCAGTGCTAGACCCATCCCGGGGCACTACAATGAGCAGTTCTTC. It specifies CSARPIPGHYNEQFF.

The chain couples TRBV5-1 to TRBJ1-2; D remains ambiguous. Germline V gene sequence: CDR1 SGHRS, CDR2 YFSETQ. The CDR3 is 13 residues long. V gave up 6 bases and J gave up 6 bases, with 15 bases separating them. The CDR3, as DNA: TGCGCCAGCAAGGCAACGGATTCCAATGGCTACACCTTC. This encodes CASKATDSNGYTF.

This clonotype has a handful of counts. The rearrangement joins TRBV5-1 to TRBJ2-3, with D uncertain. Germline V gene data show CDR1 as SGHRS and CDR2 as YFSETQ. Trimming cost V 5 bases and J 2 bases, with 12 bases left between them. The CDR3 totals 14 residues. This CDR3 is CASRSDRITDTQYF. The CDR3, as DNA: TGCGCCAGCAGGTCGGACCGGATCACAGATACGCAGTATTTT. The variable domain in full, with the rest retrieved from reference TRBV5-1 and TRBJ2-3, is KAGVTQTPRYLIKTRGQQVTLSCSPISGHRSVSWYQQTPGQGLQFLFEYFSETQRNKGNFPGRFSGRQFSNSRSEMNVSTLELGDSALYLCASRSDRITDTQYFGPGTRLTVL.

This clonotype showed up just a few times. The chain carries TRBV27 and TRBJ2-1; a possible D gene is TRBD1 (5 bases). The CDR3 runs 13 residues. Germline CDR1 MNHEY, CDR2 SMNVEV (reference sequence). With 8 bases removed from V and 0 bases from J, the gap between germline ends came to 8 bases. The CDR3: CASGATSYNEQFF. In DNA form, the CDR3 reads TGTGCCAGCGGGGCTACCTCCTACAATGAGCAGTTCTTC.

In its sample, this clonotype was seen a few times. The CDR3: CASSEALPVASYEQYF. The CDR3 DNA follows: TGTGCCAGCAGTGAAGCGCTTCCCGTGGCCTCCTACGAGCAGTACTTC. The V call is TRBV6-1, the J call TRBJ2-7, with unresolved D. CDR3 size: 16 residues. The germline gives CDR1 MNHNS, CDR2 SASEGT. The ends were cut back, 0 bases at V and 0 bases at J, with 12 bases in the middle.

V and J are TRBV20-1 and TRBJ2-3, with 7 bases matching TRBD2. The CDR3 loop spans 18 amino acids. CDR1 and CDR2 from the germline V gene are DFQATT and SNEGSKA (reference sequence). As DNA, the CDR3 is TGCAGGGCCCGAGGAGGACTAGGGCGGGTAGCGTTTTCAGATACGCAGTATTTT. Its translation: CRARGGLGRVAFSDTQYF.